Sequencing of this T cell receptor (beta chain) was carried out in a study of spatial heterogeneity in lung cancer (dated by TCRdb to the late 2010s). Study-level background: More beta-chain than alpha-chain transcripts were consistently detected, likely reflecting higher beta-chain transcript abundance. The study linked features of the TCR repertoire to counts of nonsynonymous mutations, which were determined by whole-exome sequencing of tumor tissue. At surgery, both alpha and beta chains were TCR-sequenced in 200 to 250 tumor regions, fewer than 85 matched nontumor lung samples and a few dozen PBMC samples. In tumor regions, TCR transcript counts showed a strong correlation with a T cell transcriptional module score from matched bulk RNA-seq. In non-small cell lung cancer, the study made a quantitative comparison of TCR alpha and beta repertoires among multiple tumor regions, matched nontumor lung and blood. In the raw uncorrected reads, each unique combination of TCR and UMI appeared more than ten times on average. Here is what the overall study found, with its caveats: TCR-seq coverage of tumor T cells was estimated to be only around 7% for alpha chains and around 13% for beta chains. The tumor nonsynonymous mutation count correlated with the number of expanded alpha and beta TCRs within the tumor. The count of ubiquitous expanded TCRs correlated with the count of ubiquitous nonsynonymous mutations, and the count of regional expanded TCRs correlated with the count of regional nonsynonymous mutations. Confirming at a functional level the hypothesis that regional TCRs recognize regional mutations was considered to require additional single-cell paired TCR alpha and beta sequencing.

Trimming removed 5 bases from V and 2 bases from J, leaving 18 bases between the germline ends. From a lookup of the germline V gene (reference sequence), CDR1 and CDR2 are MNHEY and SMNVEV. From the cysteine up to the phenylalanine, the CDR3 has a length of 17 residues. The read is trimmed to its CDR3 DNA, 51 bases read in frame from base 1. This clonotype appeared a few times. Its recognized antigen is unknown. The input lacks base qualities; no much larger clone sits a single base away. The time point label, read with the paper, signifies: sample taken at primary tumor resection. Samples were obtained from approximately 77 patients with early-stage, untreated non-small cell lung cancer from the lung TRACERx cohort. TCR sequencing used whole RNA extracted from tumor and nontumor lung tissue, or from cryopreserved PBMC samples, without cell sorting. Only patients with enough RNA available from two or more tumor regions were chosen for TCR sequencing. Tumor and adjacent nontumor lung specimens were reviewed by a lung pathologist before selection.

Library preparation used 5' RACE. These reads were obtained on a NextSeq 500. The TCR library protocol attached a unique molecular identifier to each TCR cDNA molecule to allow correction of PCR and sequencing errors. On the authors' methods: TCR identification, UMI-based error correction and CDR3 extraction were performed with Decombinator tools. TCRs above a frequency of 2 per 1,000, corresponding to the top 1% of the tumor frequency distribution, were defined as expanded. Expanded tumor TCRs were classed as regional if statistically deemed absent (corrected P<0.05) from at least one tumor region, otherwise ubiquitous. Renyi diversity was computed with the R vegan package after each repertoire had been subsampled 100 times to 5,000 TCRs. CDR3 similarity networks were constructed using string-kernel similarity of amino acid triplets, with links drawn between CDR3s whose pairwise similarity was above 0.82. The raw public data were reprocessed by TCRdb itself: fastp quality trimming at Q25, MiXCR clonotype calling, in-frame beta chains only. Each CDR3 protein gets just one entry, which takes the most common genes and DNA from the rows behind it. Clone size and V and J calls follow TCRdb, not the original study. In this sample the table shows approximately 3,000 distinct CDR3 sequences, 16% of which occur a single time. The ten largest clones represent 6.5% to 9% of the sample.

The specimen was lung tumor tissue, collected at surgery. This receptor chain uses TRBV27 and TRBJ2-2; no D gene call is confident. This clonotype was sampled from a male donor with early-stage non-small cell lung cancer. The CDR3 reads CASSALLKGKNTGELFF. The nucleotide sequence reads as follows: TGTGCCAGCAGTGCCCTTTTGAAAGGAAAAAACACCGGGGAGCTGTTTTTT.